The 24 T cell receptor beta chains below all came from one sample that was sequenced in a study of regulatory T cells in long-lasting Graves disease. Time point reported: persistent/refractory GD, antithyroid drugs over 5 years with positive TRAb. The TCR library was made from RNA extracted from PBMCs. Relying on iRepertoire HTBI primers and Arm-PCR of CDR3 regions, the team built TCR beta libraries. From the multiplex PCR reads, TCRdb called clonotypes with MiXCR, one entry per CDR3 protein. The table shows hundreds of thousands of distinct CDR3 sequences, with roughly 20% occurring only once. The sample in question was peripheral blood mononuclear cells (PBMCs), obtained when the disease was refractory, from a patient treated with antithyroid drugs. These receptors all stem from a female donor with Graves disease.

The chain links TRBV29-1 to TRBJ2-7; 8 bases align to TRBD2. The CDR3 spans 12 residues. V trimming: 6 bases; J trimming: 1 base; junction bases outside the gene matches: 2. Germline values: CDR1 SQVTM, CDR2 ANQGSEA. The CDR3 bases are TGCAGCGTGGGACTAGGATCCTACGAGCAGTACTTC. Amino acids: CSVGLGSYEQYF.

In this sample, this clonotype turned up many times. V gene TRBV5-1 combines with J gene TRBJ2-7, with a tentative D call TRBD2 (5 bases). V was cut by 4 bases and J by 0 bases, with 8 bases left in between. The germline V gene has CDR1 SGHRS and CDR2 YFSETQ. CDR3 length: 13 residues. The CDR3 nucleotides read TGCGCCAGCAGCGCCGGGGACTCCTACGAGCAGTACTTC. Residues: CASSAGDSYEQYF.

In this sample, this clonotype turned up many times. This chain uses TRBV2 with TRBJ2-7; D not certain. The CDR3 consists of 12 residues. Germline CDR1 and CDR2: SNHLY and FYNNEI. Trimming stripped 8 bases from V and 0 bases from J, with 8 bases between. CDR3 nucleotides: TGTGCCAGCCGACCGGTCTCCTACGAGCAGTACTTC. Protein: CASRPVSYEQYF.

The V and J genes are TRBV19 and TRBJ1-1; TRBD1 might be the D (6 bases). The CDR3 covers 15 residues. V lost 3 bases and J 0 bases, leaving 11 bases between the germline ends. Germline V CDR1 and CDR2: LNHDA, SQIVND (reference sequence). The DNA of the CDR3 is TGTGCCAGTAGTATTTCGACAGGTATGAACACTGAAGCTTTCTTT. This sequence encodes CASSISTGMNTEAFF.

This clonotype was recorded at least ten times. CDR3 DNA sequence: TGTGCCAGCAGTTTATCCGCGGCGGAGAACTACGAGCAGTACTTC. Translation: CASSLSAAENYEQYF. The chain links TRBV28 to TRBJ2-7, with no clear D. This CDR3 region has 15 residues. The germline V gene has CDR1 MDHEN and CDR2 SYDVKM. V was pared by 1 base and J by 3 bases, with 13 bases between.

In its sample, this clonotype was seen many times. This sequence joins TRBV27 and TRBJ2-2; 8 nucleotides align to TRBD1. The ends lost 6 bases at V and 6 bases at J; junction bases unmatched: 9. CDR3 length: 15 amino acids. Germline V gives CDR1 MNHEY, CDR2 SMNVEV (reference sequence). The CDR3 reads CASSNRDRRAGELFF. For the CDR3, the DNA is TGTGCCAGCAGCAACCGGGACAGGAGGGCCGGGGAGCTGTTTTTT.

This rearrangement joins TRBV20-1 to TRBJ1-5; tentatively, D is TRBD1 (6 bases). Germline CDR1 is DFQATT and CDR2 is SNEGSKA (reference sequence). The CDR3 runs to 15 residues. The V end lost 5 bases, the J end lost 3 bases, and 17 bases lay between the germline ends. The CDR3, as DNA: TGCAGTGCTGAGAGGGCCCAGGGGCTCAATCAGCCCCAGCATTTT. The encoded protein is CSAERAQGLNQPQHF.

This clonotype was detected many times. The genes are TRBV7-2 and TRBJ1-1; TRBD1 agrees at 7 bases. This CDR3 is 15 amino acids long. V lost 7 bases to trimming and J lost 0 bases; unmatched junction nucleotides: 8. Germline CDR1 SGHTA, CDR2 FQGNSA. In DNA form, the CDR3 reads TGTGCCAGCACGATACAGGGGCCCGTGAACACTGAAGCTTTCTTT. Encoded protein: CASTIQGPVNTEAFF.

This chain links TRBV3-1 with TRBJ1-2; maybe TRBD1 (5 bases). CDR3 size: 12 residues. Germline V gene sequence: CDR1 LGHDT, CDR2 YNNKEL (reference sequence). The V end lost 5 bases, the J end lost 8 bases, and 12 bases lay between the germline ends. CDR3 loop: CASSYGQWGYTF. The CDR3 DNA reads as TGTGCCAGCAGCTACGGACAATGGGGCTACACCTTC.

Regarding this clonotype: A much larger clone is a single base away; this may be a read error. The V and J genes are TRBV7-8 and TRBJ2-6; D uncertain. The CDR3 has 17 amino acids. The germline CDR1 and CDR2 sequences are SGHVS and FQNEAQ. The CDR3 DNA reads as TGTGCCAGCGATGCCCGAATATTGCCGGCTGGGGTCAACGTCCTGACTTTC. Translated: CASDARILPAGVNVLTF.

This clonotype was seen a handful of times. The rearrangement uses TRBV7-2 and TRBJ2-5, with a possible D match to TRBD2 (6 bases). The germline CDR1 and CDR2 sequences are SGHTA and FQGNSA. This CDR3 contains 14 residues. V was shortened by 5 bases and J by 4 bases, with 14 bases between the two germline ends. CDR3 coding DNA: TGTGCCAGCAGCCTAAACGCCGGGGGAGAGACCCAGTACTTC. The encoded protein is CASSLNAGGETQYF.

This clonotype appeared many times. The chain links TRBV19 to TRBJ2-2; D possibly corresponds to TRBD2 (6 bases). The CDR3 runs 15 residues. CDR1 is LNHDA and CDR2 is SQIVND in the germline V gene (reference sequence). The V end was cut by 0 bases, the J end by 3 bases, with 8 bases between. CDR3: CASSIDREDTGELFF. DNA of the CDR3: TGTGCCAGTAGTATAGACAGGGAGGACACCGGGGAGCTGTTTTTT. The whole variable domain, remainder taken from reference TRBV19 and TRBJ2-2, is DGGITQSPKYLFRKEGQNVTLSCEQNLNHDAMYWYRQDPGQGLRLIYYSQIVNDFQKGDIAEGYSVSREKKESFPLTVTSAQKNPTAFYLCASSIDREDTGELFFGEGSRLTVL.

The chain employs TRBV6-5 and TRBJ2-7, with 7 bases lining up with TRBD1. The germline CDR1 and CDR2 sequences are MNHEY and SVGAGI. The CDR3 length is 14 residues. The V segment lost 2 bases and the J segment 4 bases; nucleotides outside the gene matches: 5. CDR3 nucleotide sequence: TGTGCCAGCAGTTACGTAGGGGGCCTTTACGAGCAGTACTTC. Translated: CASSYVGGLYEQYF.

This chain uses TRBV7-9 with TRBJ1-1, with D hard to call. The CDR3 totals 17 residues. V lost 5 bases and J 0 bases, leaving 19 bases between the germline ends. Germline V gives CDR1 SEHNR, CDR2 FQNEAQ (reference sequence). CDR3 in DNA: TGTGCCAGCAGCCACCCGGAGAGGGTCGAAATGAACACTGAAGCTTTCTTT. This translates into CASSHPERVEMNTEAFF.

The genes are TRBV5-1 and TRBJ1-3, with D possibly TRBD1 on 6 matching bases. The CDR3 extends over 16 amino acids. Germline CDR1 SGHRS, CDR2 YFSETQ. Deletions cut 0 bases from V and 0 bases from J, with 10 bases between. CDR3 protein: CASSLAEDSSGNTIYF. For the CDR3, the DNA is TGCGCCAGCAGCTTGGCCGAGGACAGCTCTGGAAACACCATATATTTT.

This clonotype has a count of ten or more. The V call is TRBV28, the J call TRBJ2-4; TRBD1 matches at 8 bases. This CDR3 region has 15 residues. Per the germline V gene, CDR1 is MDHEN and CDR2 is SYDVKM. With V trimmed by 5 bases and J by 4 bases, 7 bases remained unmatched. The CDR3 region has the DNA TGTGCCAGCAGTCAAACCACAGGGGGTAAAAACATTCAGTACTTC. This translates into CASSQTTGGKNIQYF.

This clonotype was found once. This chain joins TRBV30 and TRBJ1-6; no clear D. Germline V gives CDR1 GTSNPN, CDR2 SVGIG (reference sequence). The CDR3 has 15 amino acids. V lost 5 bases to trimming and J lost 0 bases, with 11 bases between them. DNA for the CDR3: TGTGCCTGGGCCTCGACGGGCTCCTATAATTCACCCCTCCACTTT. Protein product: CAWASTGSYNSPLHF.

This clonotype was observed at least ten times. The genes are TRBV20-1 and TRBJ1-1; D is unclear. CDR1 is DFQATT, CDR2 SNEGSKA, per germline (reference sequence). Trimming removed 6 bases from V and 6 bases from J, with 14 bases in between. The CDR3 extends over 12 amino acids. CDR3 bases: TGCAGTGCAGATAGGGTGGCCGCTGAAGCTTTCTTT. Its translation: CSADRVAAEAFF.

This rearrangement joins TRBV4-1 to TRBJ2-6; D gene uncertain. The CDR3 is 19 residues long. Trimming took off 3 bases at V and 0 bases at J, with 18 bases between the two ends. Germline CDR1 and CDR2: MGHRA and YSYEKL. CDR3 DNA: TGCGCCAGCAGCCAGGGGTCTATTCCAATTAACTCTGGGGCCAACGTCCTGACTTTC. Amino acids: CASSQGSIPINSGANVLTF.

This clonotype was seen a few times. The chain uses TRBV12-3 or TRBV12-4 and TRBJ1-5, with D tentatively TRBD1 (5 bases). The CDR3 contains 11 residues. The germline V and J ends were trimmed by 7 bases and 9 bases, with 10 bases remaining between them. The CDR3, as DNA: TGTGCCAGCACCCCCGGGGGGCCCCAGCATTTT. Amino acid sequence: CASTPGGPQHF.

V and J are TRBV6-1 and TRBJ1-1, with 10 nucleotides matching TRBD1. CDR1 MNHNS and CDR2 SASEGT come from the germline V gene. This CDR3 region has 16 residues. The trim removed 6 bases at V and 1 base at J, leaving 8 bases unmatched. Here the CDR3 reads CASSLGQGFSNTEAFF. The DNA for the CDR3 is TGTGCCAGCAGCCTGGGACAGGGGTTCTCGAACACTGAAGCTTTCTTT.

This clonotype has a handful of counts. The genes are TRBV12-3 or TRBV12-4 and TRBJ2-7; TRBD1 matches 11 bases. After removal of 5 bases from V and 6 bases from J, the junction contained 12 bases not matched to a gene. CDR3 length equals 16 residues. CDR3 nucleotide sequence: TGTGCCAGCAGTCTGGGACAGGGGGGCGGATTCCTCGAGCAGTACTTC. Encoded protein: CASSLGQGGGFLEQYF.

This clonotype showed up just a few times. The chain carries TRBV7-6 and TRBJ1-5; D is uncertain. Germline CDR1 reads SGHVS; CDR2 reads FNYEAQ. The CDR3 totals 15 residues. Trimming left V 1 base short and J 1 base short, with 8 bases between. CDR3: CASSLGGMSNQPQHF. The CDR3 nucleotides are TGTGCCAGCAGCTTAGGAGGGATGAGCAATCAGCCCCAGCATTTT.

This clonotype was found many times. The chain recombines TRBV7-6 with TRBJ2-7, with 12 bases fitting TRBD2. The CDR3 is 15 amino acids. Unmatched junction bases numbered 5, after V lost 3 bases and J lost 5 bases. The germline V gene encodes CDR1 SGHVS and CDR2 FNYEAQ. This chain's CDR3 is CASSFLTSGSNEQYF. Here the CDR3 DNA reads TGTGCCAGCAGCTTTTTGACTAGCGGGAGCAACGAGCAGTACTTC.